This is a list of T cell receptor beta chains from one sample in a study of type 1 regulatory T cells. TCRdb reanalysed the reads using MiXCR and keeps one entry per CDR3 protein. The sample consists of about 69,000 distinct CDR3 sequences, 20% of them appearing once. These receptors have no identified antigens. The sample was cultured type 1 regulatory T (Tr1) cells, either the whole culture or a sorted fraction (not recorded which). The receptor set was obtained from a human donor in good health. Each CDR3 is given with its conserved first and last residue. The order of the fields is V gene, D gene, J gene, clone size, CDR3 protein, CDR3 DNA. A D gene is named only where the DNA matches it firmly. A clone size is listed for some rows: how often the clone was seen (once, few, many), or a class if it is expanded.

TRBV20-1,TRBD2,TRBJ2-6,few,CSAGSGTRSGANVLTF,TGCAGTGCTGGAAGCGGGACCCGCTCTGGGGCCAACGTCCTGACTTTC
TRBV5-1,-,TRBJ2-5,few,CASNGGVGGETQYF,TGCGCCAGCAATGGAGGGGTTGGGGGAGAGACCCAGTACTTC
TRBV5-1,TRBD2,TRBJ2-1,-,CASSREAGGSYNEQFF,TGCGCCAGCAGCCGAGAGGCGGGGGGCTCCTACAATGAGCAGTTCTTC
TRBV19,TRBD2,TRBJ2-1,-,CASSPGTSGISEQFF,TGTGCCAGTAGTCCCGGGACTAGCGGGATTAGTGAGCAGTTCTTC
TRBV6-5,-,TRBJ1-5,few,CASRRGDNQPQHF,TGTGCCAGTAGAAGGGGGGACAATCAGCCCCAGCATTTT
TRBV12-3/TRBV12-4,TRBD2,TRBJ2-1,-,CASSRLAVNYNEQFF,TGTGCCAGCAGCCGTCTAGCGGTTAATTACAATGAGCAGTTCTTC
TRBV4-1,-,TRBJ2-3,-,CASSHPRDGSKTDTQYF,TGCGCCAGCAGCCACCCCCGGGACGGGAGCAAAACAGATACGCAGTATTTT
TRBV19,-,TRBJ2-1,once,CASSYREVNEQFF,TGTGCCAGTAGTTACAGGGAGGTCAATGAGCAGTTCTTC
TRBV3-1,TRBD2,TRBJ2-1,-,CASSQAAREHNEQFF,TGTGCCAGCAGCCAAGCCGCGCGGGAGCACAATGAGCAGTTCTTC
TRBV19,-,TRBJ2-2,few,CASKVQDRGTGELFF,TGTGCCAGTAAGGTACAGGATAGAGGCACCGGGGAGCTGTTTTTT
TRBV3-1,-,TRBJ2-2,few,CASSPLRARGELFF,TGTGCCAGCAGCCCTCTCAGGGCAAGGGGGGAGCTGTTTTTT
TRBV18,-,TRBJ1-5,-,CASSLGQSEPQHF,TGTGCCAGCTCACTTGGACAGTCTGAGCCCCAGCATTTT
TRBV7-2,TRBD1,TRBJ2-1,many,CASSLDRGRFNEQFF,TGTGCCAGCAGCTTAGACAGGGGTCGGTTCAATGAGCAGTTCTTC
TRBV19,TRBD1,TRBJ2-7,-,CASSIYRGPGNEQYF,TGTGCCAGTAGTATTTACAGGGGCCCGGGCAACGAGCAGTACTTC
TRBV9,TRBD1,TRBJ2-2,-,CASSVGPDRGDGELFF,TGTGCCAGCAGCGTAGGTCCCGACAGGGGAGACGGGGAGCTGTTTTTT
TRBV7-9,-,TRBJ2-1,few,CASTSRELYNEQFF,TGTGCCAGCACCTCGAGGGAGCTATACAATGAGCAGTTCTTC
TRBV12-3/TRBV12-4,-,TRBJ2-2,large,CASSDTNTGELFF,TGTGCCAGCAGCGACACTAACACCGGGGAGCTGTTTTTT
TRBV18,TRBD2,TRBJ2-2,-,CASSPLVAGETGELFF,TGTGCCAGCTCACCGCTGGTAGCGGGAGAAACCGGGGAGCTGTTTTTT
TRBV18,-,TRBJ2-7,medium-sized,CASSSQVSYEQYF,TGTGCCAGCTCATCCCAGGTTTCCTACGAGCAGTACTTC
TRBV6-1,-,TRBJ1-5,few,CASSEVPRGNQPQHF,TGTGCCAGCAGTGAAGTCCCCAGGGGCAATCAGCCCCAGCATTTT
TRBV5-1,-,TRBJ2-2,-,CASSLAVIGTGELFF,TGCGCCAGCAGCTTGGCCGTAATAGGGACCGGGGAGCTGTTTTTT
TRBV20-1,TRBD1,TRBJ1-5,few,CSASRRDSFSNQPQHF,TGCAGTGCAAGCCGCCGGGACAGCTTTAGCAATCAGCCCCAGCATTTT
TRBV5-5,-,TRBJ1-1,-,CASSLVGGATEAFF,TGTGCCAGCAGCTTGGTTGGAGGGGCGACTGAAGCTTTCTTT
TRBV5-1,-,TRBJ2-3,-,CASSLVGRGITYTDTQYF,TGCGCCAGCAGCTTGGTGGGACGTGGGATTACCTACACAGATACGCAGTATTTT
TRBV3-1,-,TRBJ2-7,many,CASSQNYEQYF,TGTGCCAGCAGCCAAAACTACGAGCAGTACTTC
TRBV29-1,-,TRBJ2-4,many,CSVILVQTVKNIQYF,TGCAGCGTTATCCTCGTACAGACAGTCAAAAACATTCAGTACTTC
TRBV9,-,TRBJ2-1,few,CASSVFSRAGSYNEQFF,TGTGCCAGCAGCGTTTTCTCTCGGGCAGGCTCCTACAATGAGCAGTTCTTC
TRBV5-1,TRBD2,TRBJ2-3,few,CASVLAGEGADTQYF,TGCGCCAGCGTCCTAGCGGGAGAAGGGGCAGATACGCAGTATTTT
TRBV5-5,-,TRBJ1-2,-,CASSLSLRRTTYGYTF,TGTGCCAGCAGCTTAAGCCTGAGGCGTACTACCTATGGCTACACCTTC
TRBV7-9,-,TRBJ2-2,-,CASRRGESTGELFF,TGTGCCAGCAGAAGAGGGGAAAGCACCGGGGAGCTGTTTTTT
TRBV7-3,-,TRBJ2-5,once,CASSLMSGYETQYF,TGTGCCAGCAGCTTAATGTCAGGGTACGAGACCCAGTACTTC
TRBV20-1,-,TRBJ2-3,-,CSASLEQDTQYF,TGCAGTGCTAGCTTGGAGCAAGATACGCAGTATTTT
TRBV27,-,TRBJ2-5,few,CASSLSGQETQYF,TGTGCCAGCAGTTTATCAGGGCAAGAGACCCAGTACTTC